The 2 T cell receptor beta chains given below trace back to one sample, sequenced in a study of cytomegalovirus exposure and HLA in healthy donors (dated by TCRdb to about 2017). Libraries came from the immunoSEQ multiplex PCR assay. For the multiplex PCR, a mixture combining 60 forward primers for TCR Vbeta segments and 13 reverse primers for TCR Jbeta segments was used. The table comes from immuneACCESS by way of TCRdb, which keeps in-frame sequences with V and J called. Part of the clones is missing from these tables; in studies checked, under half for an unresolved V gene and the rest for unknown reasons. The sample table records 110,000 to 150,000 clones; about four fifths of these occur just once. The ten largest clonotypes hold roughly 3.2% of the sample. The sequencing sample was made of PBMCs. These receptors were collected from a young man in good health and CMV-seropositive.

The rearrangement joins TRBV18 to TRBJ2-3; 10 bases align to TRBD1. After removal of 0 bases from V and 1 base from J, the junction contained 1 base not matched to a gene. Germline lookup yields CDR1 KGHSH and CDR2 LQKENI. The CDR3 is 16 residues long. The CDR3 nucleotides read TGTGCCAGCTCACCACCGGGGACAGGGGGCACAGATACGCAGTATTTT. Residues: CASSPPGTGGTDTQYF.

This clone was picked up a small number of times. This chain joins TRBV20-1 and TRBJ2-1; no clear D gene. The CDR3 loop spans 11 amino acids. The V gene's germline CDR1 is DFQATT and CDR2 SNEGSKA (reference sequence). V was shortened by 7 bases and J by 4 bases, with 8 bases between the two germline ends. The CDR3 DNA sequence: TGCAGTGTCCTCCGGTACAATGAGCAGTTCTTC. It yields the protein CSVLRYNEQFF.